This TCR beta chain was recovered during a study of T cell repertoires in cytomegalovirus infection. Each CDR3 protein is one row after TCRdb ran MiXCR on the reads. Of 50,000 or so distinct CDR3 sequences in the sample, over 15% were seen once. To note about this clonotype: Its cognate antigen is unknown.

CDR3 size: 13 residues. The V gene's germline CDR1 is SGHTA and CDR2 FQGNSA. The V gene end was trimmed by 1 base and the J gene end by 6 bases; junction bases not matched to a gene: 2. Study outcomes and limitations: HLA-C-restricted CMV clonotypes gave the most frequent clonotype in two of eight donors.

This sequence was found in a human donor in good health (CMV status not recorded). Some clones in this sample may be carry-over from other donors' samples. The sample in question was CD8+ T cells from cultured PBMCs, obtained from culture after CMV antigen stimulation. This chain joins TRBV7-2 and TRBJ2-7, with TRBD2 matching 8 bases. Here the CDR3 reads CASSLVGLVEQYF. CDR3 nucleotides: TGTGCCAGCAGCTTAGTGGGACTAGTCGAGCAGTACTTC. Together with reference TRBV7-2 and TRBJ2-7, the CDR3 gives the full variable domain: GAGVSQSPSNKVTEKGKDVELRCDPISGHTALYWYRQSLGQGLEFLIYFQGNSAPDKSGLPSDRFSAERTGGSVSTLTIQRTQQEDSAVYLCASSLVGLVEQYFGPGTRLTVT.